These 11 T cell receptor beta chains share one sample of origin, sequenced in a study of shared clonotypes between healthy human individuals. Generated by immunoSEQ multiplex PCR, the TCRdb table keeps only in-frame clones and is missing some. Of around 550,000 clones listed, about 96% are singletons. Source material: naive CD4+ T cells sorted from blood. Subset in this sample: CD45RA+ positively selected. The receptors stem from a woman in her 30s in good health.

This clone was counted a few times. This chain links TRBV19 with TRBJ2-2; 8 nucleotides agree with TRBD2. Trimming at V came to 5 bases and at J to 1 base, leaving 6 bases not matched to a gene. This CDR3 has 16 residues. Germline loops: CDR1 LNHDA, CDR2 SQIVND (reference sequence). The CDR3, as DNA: TGTGCCAGTAGTTCGATCGGGACTAGGAACACCGGGGAGCTGTTTTTT. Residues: CASSSIGTRNTGELFF.

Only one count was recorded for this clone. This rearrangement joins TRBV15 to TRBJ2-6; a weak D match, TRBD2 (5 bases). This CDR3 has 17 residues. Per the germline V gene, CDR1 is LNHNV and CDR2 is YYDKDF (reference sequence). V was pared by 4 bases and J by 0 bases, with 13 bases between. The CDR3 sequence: CATSITYSVSGANVLTF. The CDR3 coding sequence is TGTGCCACCAGCATAACCTATAGCGTCTCTGGGGCCAACGTCCTGACTTTC.

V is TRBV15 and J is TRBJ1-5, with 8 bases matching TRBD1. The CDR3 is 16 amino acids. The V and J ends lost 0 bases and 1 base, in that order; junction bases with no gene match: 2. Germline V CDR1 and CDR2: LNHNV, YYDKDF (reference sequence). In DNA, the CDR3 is TGTGCCACCAGCAGAGAACGACAGGGGAGCAATCAGCCCCAGCATTTT. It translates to CATSRERQGSNQPQHF.

CDR3 DNA: TGTGCCAGCAGTTTCCATTTAGGGGCAGGGGGGTACGAGCAGTACTTC. This gives the protein CASSFHLGAGGYEQYF. This chain connects TRBV28 to TRBJ2-7; D is perhaps TRBD1 (7 bases). The ends were cut back, 3 bases at V and 4 bases at J, with 19 bases in the middle. The CDR3 extends over 16 amino acids. The germline V gene has CDR1 MDHEN and CDR2 SYDVKM.

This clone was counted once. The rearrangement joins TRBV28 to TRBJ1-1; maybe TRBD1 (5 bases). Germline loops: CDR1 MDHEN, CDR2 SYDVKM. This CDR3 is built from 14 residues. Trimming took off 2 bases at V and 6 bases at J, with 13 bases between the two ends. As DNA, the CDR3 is TGTGCCAGCAGTTTAGAGGGGCCGTGGGCTGAAGCTTTCTTT. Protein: CASSLEGPWAEAFF.

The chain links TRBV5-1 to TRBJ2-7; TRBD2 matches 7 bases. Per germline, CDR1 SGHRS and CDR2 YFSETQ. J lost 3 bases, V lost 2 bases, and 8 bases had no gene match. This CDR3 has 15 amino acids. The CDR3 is CASSFGGGPSYEQYF. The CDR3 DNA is TGCGCCAGCAGCTTCGGGGGAGGGCCGAGCTACGAGCAGTACTTC.

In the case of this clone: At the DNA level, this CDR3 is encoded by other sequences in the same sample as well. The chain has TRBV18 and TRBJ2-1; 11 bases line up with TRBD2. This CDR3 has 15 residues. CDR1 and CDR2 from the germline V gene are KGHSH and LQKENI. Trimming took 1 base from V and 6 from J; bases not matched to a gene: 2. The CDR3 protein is CASSPRTSGSNEQFF. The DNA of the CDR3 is TGTGCCAGCTCACCACGGACTAGCGGGTCCAATGAGCAGTTCTTC.

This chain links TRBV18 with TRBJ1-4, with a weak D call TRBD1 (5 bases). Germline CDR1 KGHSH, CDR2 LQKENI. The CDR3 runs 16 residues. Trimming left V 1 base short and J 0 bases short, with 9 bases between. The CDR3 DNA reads TGTGCCAGCTCACCACGGGACGGTGCAACTAATGAAAAACTGTTTTTT. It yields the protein CASSPRDGATNEKLFF.

CDR3 loop: CASSPRDGGYTF. For the CDR3, the DNA is TGTGCCAGCTCACCCCGGGATGGCGGCTACACCTTC. V is TRBV18 and J is TRBJ1-2; D is undetermined. CDR3 length equals 12 residues. Deletions cut 3 bases from V and 8 bases from J, with 10 bases between. Germline-derived CDR1 and CDR2 are KGHSH and LQKENI.

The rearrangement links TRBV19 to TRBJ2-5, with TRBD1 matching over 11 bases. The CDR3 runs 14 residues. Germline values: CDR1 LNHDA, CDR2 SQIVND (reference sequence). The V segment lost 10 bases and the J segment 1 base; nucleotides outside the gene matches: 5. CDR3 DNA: TGTGCCACAGGGGACAGGGGGGGCCAAGAGACCCAGTACTTC. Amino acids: CATGDRGGQETQYF.

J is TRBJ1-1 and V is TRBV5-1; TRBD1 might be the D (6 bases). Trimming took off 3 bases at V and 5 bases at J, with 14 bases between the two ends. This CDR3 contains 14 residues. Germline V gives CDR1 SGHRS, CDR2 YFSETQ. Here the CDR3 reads CASSWKGGLTEAFF. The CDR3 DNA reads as TGCGCCAGCAGCTGGAAAGGGGGGTTAACTGAAGCTTTCTTT. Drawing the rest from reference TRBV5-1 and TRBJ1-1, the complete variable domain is KAGVTQTPRYLIKTRGQQVTLSCSPISGHRSVSWYQQTPGQGLQFLFEYFSETQRNKGNFPGRFSGRQFSNSRSEMNVSTLELGDSALYLCASSWKGGLTEAFFGQGTRLTVV.